The 13 T cell receptor beta chains reported below all come from one sample, sequenced in a study of spatial heterogeneity in lung cancer. TCRdb reprocessed the 5' RACE reads via MiXCR and lists one record per CDR3 protein. The sample lists 48,000 or so distinct CDR3 sequences; 5.3% were seen once. Time point given: sample taken at primary tumor resection. The input for sequencing was PBMCs, taken at surgery. The receptors shown here come from a male donor with early-stage non-small cell lung cancer.

There are many counts of this clonotype. The gene calls are TRBV20-1 and TRBJ2-1, with a weak D call TRBD2 (6 bases). The CDR3 consists of 15 residues. V lost 5 bases, J lost 5 bases, and 19 bases lay in between. CDR1 is DFQATT, CDR2 SNEGSKA, per germline (reference sequence). The DNA for the CDR3 is TGCAGTGCTGTCCGCGGGATCGGCCTCCACAATGAGCAGTTCTTC. Protein product: CSAVRGIGLHNEQFF.

This clonotype was detected ten times or more. This chain uses TRBV20-1 with TRBJ2-3; no reliable D call. Trimming removed 3 bases at V and 4 bases at J, with 5 bases between. Germline V gene data show CDR1 as DFQATT and CDR2 as SNEGSKA (reference sequence). The CDR3 covers 11 residues. CDR3 loop: CSASPADTQYF. DNA for the CDR3: TGCAGTGCTAGCCCGGCAGATACGCAGTATTTT.

This chain connects TRBV5-6 to TRBJ1-1; unclear D gene. V lost 2 bases, J lost 5 bases, and 16 bases lay in between. Per the germline V gene, CDR1 is SGHDT and CDR2 is YYEEEE. The CDR3 is made up of 15 amino acids. The CDR3 reads CASSFLQNRDTEAFF. The CDR3 DNA follows: TGTGCCAGCAGCTTTCTACAGAATCGGGATACTGAAGCTTTCTTT.

There are a few counts of this clonotype. Here the CDR3 reads CASSLRTTSGSSETQYF. CDR3 nucleotides: TGTGCCAGCAGCTTAAGAACGACTAGCGGGAGTTCAGAGACCCAGTACTTC. The rearrangement links TRBV7-6 to TRBJ2-5; 12 bases map to TRBD2. The V gene's germline CDR1 is SGHVS and CDR2 FNYEAQ. The V gene end was trimmed by 2 bases and the J gene end by 4 bases; junction bases not matched to a gene: 8. The CDR3 length is 17 residues.

The sample holds many counts of this clonotype. The CDR3 region has the DNA TGCAGCGTTGTGATAGGGGGAGAGACCCAGTACTTC. The encoded protein is CSVVIGGETQYF. This chain joins TRBV29-1 and TRBJ2-5; possible D gene TRBD1, 6 bases. In germline, CDR1 is SQVTM, CDR2 ANQGSEA. The CDR3 is 12 residues long. Trimming took off 4 bases at V and 4 bases at J, with 10 bases between the two ends.

This clonotype appeared a few times. This chain uses TRBV4-2 with TRBJ1-2; 9 bases fit TRBD1. The germline gives CDR1 LGHNA, CDR2 YNFKEQ. The CDR3 spans 16 residues. Trimming took 0 bases from V and 5 from J; bases not matched to a gene: 7. CDR3 residues: CASSQDFTGTGYGYTF. The CDR3, as DNA: TGTGCCAGCAGCCAAGATTTCACCGGGACAGGGTATGGCTACACCTTC.

This clonotype was found many times. This chain joins TRBV5-1 and TRBJ2-3; D possibly corresponds to TRBD1 (5 bases). V lost 4 bases and J lost 2, with 11 bases in between. The CDR3 runs to 14 residues. Germline V lookup: CDR1 SGHRS, CDR2 YFSETQ. The CDR3 loop reads CASSPGHDTDTQYF. CDR3 DNA: TGCGCCAGCAGCCCCGGACACGACACAGATACGCAGTATTTT.

This clonotype has at least ten counts. The chain is built from TRBV7-2 and TRBJ2-5; possibly TRBD2 for D (6 bases). Trimming removed 1 base at V and 7 bases at J, with 16 bases between. Germline loops: CDR1 SGHTA, CDR2 FQGNSA. The CDR3 sequence is 15 residues long. As DNA, the CDR3 is TGTGCCAGCAGCTTAGGGGACTTGCTGTATGGGACCCAGTACTTC. Amino acid sequence: CASSLGDLLYGTQYF.

This clonotype came up many times. J is TRBJ1-3 and V is TRBV10-3, with D possibly matching TRBD1 (5 bases). Trimming shortened V by 3 bases and J by 0 bases, and 12 bases separated the two germline ends. Germline lookup yields CDR1 ENHRY and CDR2 SYGVKD. The CDR3 is made up of 16 amino acids. The CDR3 coding sequence is TGTGCCATCAGTGATATCCGGGACTTCTCTGGAAACACCATATATTTT. Protein: CAISDIRDFSGNTIYF.

Many counts were recorded for this clonotype. The rearrangement joins TRBV29-1 to TRBJ2-2; D remains unclear. The length of the CDR3 is 12 residues. Germline V gene sequence: CDR1 SQVTM, CDR2 ANQGSEA. CDR3 region: CTGIWDTGELFF. Here the CDR3 DNA reads TGCACCGGAATTTGGGACACCGGGGAGCTGTTTTTT.

This clonotype was counted many times. The chain joins TRBV7-6 to TRBJ2-1; TRBD2 aligns across 7 bases. The CDR3 totals 13 residues. Germline-derived CDR1 and CDR2 are SGHVS and FNYEAQ. Losses at the gene ends were 5 bases for V and 8 bases for J; bases not matched to a gene: 6. The CDR3 here is CASSQTGRDEQFF. Here the CDR3 DNA reads TGTGCCAGCAGCCAGACGGGGAGGGATGAGCAGTTCTTC.

This clonotype has at least ten counts. The genes are TRBV18 and TRBJ2-1, with 9 positions matching TRBD1. The J segment lost 4 bases and the V segment lost 4 bases, leaving 2 bases of the junction unmatched. This CDR3 spans 14 amino acids. Germline CDR1 is KGHSH and CDR2 is LQKENI. The CDR3 is CASSRGQGYNEQFF. In nucleotides, the CDR3 is TGTGCCAGCTCACGTGGACAGGGGTACAATGAGCAGTTCTTC.

In its sample, this clonotype was seen many times. The DNA for the CDR3 is TGCGCCAGCAGCCAGCTACAGGGGGGGGCAGGGGAGCAGTACTTC. It translates to CASSQLQGGAGEQYF. The V gene is TRBV4-1, the J gene TRBJ2-7; tentative D call: TRBD1 (8 bases). The CDR3 covers 15 residues. The germline V and J ends were trimmed by 3 bases and 7 bases, with 19 bases remaining between them. From germline, CDR1 is MGHRA and CDR2 YSYEKL.